Listed here is a single TCR beta chain. Antigen unknown. This sample is drawn from a study of PD-1 blockade in classical Hodgkin lymphoma. Findings and limits, study-wide: Any patient who commenced nivolumab under 1 year after ASCT was excluded. CD4+ but not CD8+ TCR diversity rose significantly by C4D1. Although disease activity or prior therapy may be involved, causes of the repertoire differences remain undefined.

Data came from immunoSEQ multiplex PCR; TCRdb stores just in-frame clones and leaves some out. The sample holds around 5,000 clones, 63% seen once. No patient escaped relapse after autologous stem cell transplantation, and brentuximab vedotin exposure varied. Germline CDR1 SEHNR, CDR2 FQNEAQ (reference sequence). With 3 bases removed from V and 7 bases from J, the gap between germline ends came to 9 bases. The CDR3 contains 12 residues. The sequence came from a human donor with classical Hodgkin lymphoma. Material: peripheral blood mononuclear cells (PBMCs), obtained at baseline. The rearrangement joins TRBV7-9 to TRBJ1-1; maybe TRBD1 (5 bases). DNA of the CDR3: TGTGCCAGCAGCTTTCGGGGGGGTGAAGCTTTCTTT. Amino acid sequence: CASSFRGGEAFF.